This T cell receptor (beta chain) was found in a study of shared clonotypes between healthy human individuals. Overall study results and limits: Blood was the sole source, and tissue repertoires probably differ.

CDR1 and CDR2 (germline): KGHSH, LQKENI. The V end lost 7 bases, the J end lost 2 bases, and 12 bases lay between the germline ends. The CDR3 covers 14 residues. As to this clone: Its antigen is as yet unknown.

Several immunoSEQ 96-well plates shared each subset's DNA, each plate a replicate. The repertoire was sequenced with immunoSEQ multiplex PCR; TCRdb's copy has only in-frame clones and lacks some. Counted here are about 680,000 clones, around 72% occurring once; the ten biggest clones make up around 2%. This sequence joins TRBV18 and TRBJ1-3; a weak D match, TRBD1 (5 bases). The specimen was memory CD4+ T cells sorted from blood. Subset reported: CD45RA-negative fraction. The sequence derives from a woman in her twenties or thirties in good health. The CDR3 spells CASFPGTAGNTIYF. CDR3 nucleotide sequence: TGTGCCAGCTTCCCTGGGACGGCTGGAAACACCATATATTTT.